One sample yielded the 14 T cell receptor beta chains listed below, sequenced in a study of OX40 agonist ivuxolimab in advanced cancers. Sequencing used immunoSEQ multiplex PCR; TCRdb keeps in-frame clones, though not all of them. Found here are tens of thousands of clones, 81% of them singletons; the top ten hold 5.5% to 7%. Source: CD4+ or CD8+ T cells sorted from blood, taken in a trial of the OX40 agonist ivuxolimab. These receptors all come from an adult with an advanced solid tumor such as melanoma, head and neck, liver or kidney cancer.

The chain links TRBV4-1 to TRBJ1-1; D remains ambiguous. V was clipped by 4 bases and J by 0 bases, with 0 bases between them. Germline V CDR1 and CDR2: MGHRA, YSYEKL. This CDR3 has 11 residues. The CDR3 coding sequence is TGCGCCAGCAGCCTGAACACTGAAGCTTTCTTT. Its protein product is CASSLNTEAFF.

CDR3 DNA: TGTGCCAGCAGCTTAAGCAGCAACACCGGGGAGCTGTTTTTT. Its translation is CASSLSSNTGELFF. The chain couples TRBV7-4 to TRBJ2-2; no firm D call. Trimming cost V 2 bases and J 2 bases, with 6 bases left between them. CDR1 and CDR2 from the germline V gene are SGHVT and SQSDAQ. The CDR3 extends over 14 amino acids. Combining the CDR3 with reference TRBV7-4 and TRBJ2-2 gives the whole variable domain GAGVSQSPRYKVAKRGRDVALRCDSISGHVTLYWYRQTLGQGSEVLTYSQSDAQRDKSGRPSGRFSAERPERSVSTLKIQRTEQGDSAVYLCASSLSSNTGELFFGEGSRLTVL.

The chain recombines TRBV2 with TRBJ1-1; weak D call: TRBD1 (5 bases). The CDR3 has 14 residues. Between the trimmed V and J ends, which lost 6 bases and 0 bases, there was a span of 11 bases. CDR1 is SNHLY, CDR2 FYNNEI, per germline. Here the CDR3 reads CASRTGYMNTEAFF. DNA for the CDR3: TGTGCCAGCAGAACAGGTTACATGAACACTGAAGCTTTCTTT.

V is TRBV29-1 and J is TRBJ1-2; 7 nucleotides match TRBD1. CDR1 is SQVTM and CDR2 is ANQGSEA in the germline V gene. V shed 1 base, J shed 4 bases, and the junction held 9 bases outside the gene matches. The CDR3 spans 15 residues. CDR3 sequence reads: CSVEGVQGISYGYTF. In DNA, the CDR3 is TGCAGCGTTGAAGGGGTACAGGGGATTAGCTATGGCTACACCTTC.

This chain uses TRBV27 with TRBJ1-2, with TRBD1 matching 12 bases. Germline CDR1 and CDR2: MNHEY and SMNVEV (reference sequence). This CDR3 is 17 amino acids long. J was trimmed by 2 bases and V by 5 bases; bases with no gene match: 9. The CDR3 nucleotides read TGTGCCAGCAGTCCCGGGACAGGGGGCGGCTCGAACTATGGCTACACCTTC. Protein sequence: CASSPGTGGGSNYGYTF.

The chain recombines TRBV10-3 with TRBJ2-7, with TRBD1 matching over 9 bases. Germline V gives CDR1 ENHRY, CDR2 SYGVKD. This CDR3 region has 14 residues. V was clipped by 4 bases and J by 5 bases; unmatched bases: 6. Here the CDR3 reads CAISVRDRVDEQYF. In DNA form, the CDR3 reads TGTGCCATCAGTGTCCGGGACAGGGTCGACGAGCAGTACTTC.

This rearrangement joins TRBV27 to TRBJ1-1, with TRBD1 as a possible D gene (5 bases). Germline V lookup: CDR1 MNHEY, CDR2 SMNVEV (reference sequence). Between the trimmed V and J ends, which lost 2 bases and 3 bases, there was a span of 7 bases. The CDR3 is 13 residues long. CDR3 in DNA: TGTGCCAGCAGTTTAGTGGGGGACACTGAAGCTTTCTTT. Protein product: CASSLVGDTEAFF.

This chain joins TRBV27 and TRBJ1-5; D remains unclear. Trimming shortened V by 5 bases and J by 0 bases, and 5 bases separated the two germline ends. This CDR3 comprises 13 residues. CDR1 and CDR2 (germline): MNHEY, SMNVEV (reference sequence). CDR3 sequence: CASSPYSNQPQHF. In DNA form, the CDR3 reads TGTGCCAGCAGTCCCTATAGCAATCAGCCCCAGCATTTT.

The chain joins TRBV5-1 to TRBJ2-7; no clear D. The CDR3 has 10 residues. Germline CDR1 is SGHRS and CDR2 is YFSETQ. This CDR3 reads CASSLAGTCV. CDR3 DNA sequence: TGCGCCAGCAGCTTGGCCGGTACGTGCGTC.

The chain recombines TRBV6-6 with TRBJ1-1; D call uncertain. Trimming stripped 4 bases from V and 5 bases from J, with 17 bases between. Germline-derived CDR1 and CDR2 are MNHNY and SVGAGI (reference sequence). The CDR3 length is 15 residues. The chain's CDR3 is CASSSLKDGRTEAFF. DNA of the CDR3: TGTGCCAGCAGTTCCCTGAAGGACGGGAGAACTGAAGCTTTCTTT.

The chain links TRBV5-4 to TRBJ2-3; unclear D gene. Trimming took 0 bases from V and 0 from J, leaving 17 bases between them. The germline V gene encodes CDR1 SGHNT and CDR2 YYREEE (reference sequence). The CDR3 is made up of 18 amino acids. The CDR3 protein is CASSLAPRHRSSTDTQYF. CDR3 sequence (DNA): TGTGCCAGCAGCTTGGCCCCAAGGCACCGATCTAGCACAGATACGCAGTATTTT.

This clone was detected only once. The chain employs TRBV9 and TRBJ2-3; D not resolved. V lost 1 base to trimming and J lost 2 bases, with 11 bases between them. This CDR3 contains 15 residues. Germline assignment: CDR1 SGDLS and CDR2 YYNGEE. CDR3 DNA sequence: TGTGCCAGCAGCGTATATCCCCTAACCACAGATACGCAGTATTTT. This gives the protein CASSVYPLTTDTQYF.

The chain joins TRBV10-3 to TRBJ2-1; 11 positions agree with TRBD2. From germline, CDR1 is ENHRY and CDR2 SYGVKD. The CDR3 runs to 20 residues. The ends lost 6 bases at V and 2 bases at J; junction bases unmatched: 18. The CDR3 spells CAISPTRPSGGTGTYNEQFF. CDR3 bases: TGTGCCATCAGCCCGACCCGGCCTAGCGGGGGGACGGGAACCTACAATGAGCAGTTCTTC.

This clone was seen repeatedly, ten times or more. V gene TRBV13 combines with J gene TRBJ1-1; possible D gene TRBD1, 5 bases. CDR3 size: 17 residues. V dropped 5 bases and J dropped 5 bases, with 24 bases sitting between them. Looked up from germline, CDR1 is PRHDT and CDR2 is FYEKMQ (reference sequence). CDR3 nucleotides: TGTGCCAGCAGCCCTGGGGGAAGTGGAGGGGCTCAAACTGAAGCTTTCTTT. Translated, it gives CASSPGGSGGAQTEAFF. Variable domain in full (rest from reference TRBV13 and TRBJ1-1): AAGVIQSPRHLIKEKRETATLKCYPIPRHDTVYWYQQGPGQDPQFLISFYEKMQSDKGSIPDRFSAQQFSDYHSELNMSSLELGDSALYFCASSPGGSGGAQTEAFFGQGTRLTVV.